The clone carrying this T cell receptor beta chain occurred many times. Specified time point: sample taken at primary tumor resection. Whole RNA obtained from tumor, nontumor lung or frozen PBMC underwent sequencing without sorting. Germline CDR1 MDHEN, CDR2 SYDVKM. V was clipped by 5 bases and J by 2 bases; unmatched bases: 0. There are 13 residues in the CDR3. The data were obtained in a study of spatial heterogeneity in lung cancer. MiXCR, run by TCRdb on the 5' RACE reads, gives a single entry per CDR3 protein. This table holds more than 45,000 distinct CDR3 sequences, roughly 5% found once. The sample was PBMCs, taken at surgery. The chain employs TRBV28 and TRBJ1-5; 7 nucleotides align to TRBD1. The TCR sequence derives from a male donor with early-stage non-small cell lung cancer. The CDR3 loop reads CASSTGGNQPQHF. CDR3 bases: TGTGCCAGCAGTACAGGGGGCAATCAGCCCCAGCATTTT.